This is a list of T cell receptor beta chains from one sample in a study of blood T cell repertoires in COVID-19. Clones were read by immunoSEQ multiplex PCR, and TCRdb kept only the in-frame ones, dropping some. The data hold some 230,000 clones, with roughly 85% observed a single time. The sample consisted of peripheral blood. The origin of the receptors is a man aged 45 to 65 who had recovered from COVID-19. Each CDR3 is given with its conserved first and last residue. A D gene is named only where the DNA matches it firmly. Rows give clone size only sometimes, using once, few, many, or a class for an expanded clone.

j_call: TRBJ2-3
cdr3_length: 16
v_call: TRBV5-4
d_call: TRBD2
clone_size: .
cdr3_nt: TGTGCCAGCAGCTTGAAGGCGGGAGGGAGGACAGATACGCAGTATTTT
cdr3_aa: CASSLKAGGRTDTQYF

j_call: TRBJ1-2
cdr3_length: 13
v_call: TRBV12-3/TRBV12-4
d_call: TRBD1
clone_size: .
cdr3_nt: TGTGCCAGCAGTTTATCAGGGGGCGGGAGCTACACCTTC
cdr3_aa: CASSLSGGGSYTF

j_call: TRBJ2-2
cdr3_length: 15
v_call: TRBV11-2
d_call: TRBD2
clone_size: .
cdr3_nt: TGTGCCAGCAGCTTCGGGACTAGCTCCACCGGGGAGCTGTTTTTT
cdr3_aa: CASSFGTSSTGELFF

j_call: TRBJ2-7
cdr3_length: 15
v_call: TRBV7-2
d_call: TRBD2
clone_size: .
cdr3_nt: TGTGCCAGCAGGGTAAGGACTAGCGGCACCTACGAGCAGTACTTC
cdr3_aa: CASRVRTSGTYEQYF

j_call: TRBJ2-7
cdr3_length: 15
v_call: TRBV4-1
d_call: TRBD1
clone_size: .
cdr3_nt: TGCGCCAGCAGCCCCGGACAGGGCCCGCGGCGGGAGCAGTACTTC
cdr3_aa: CASSPGQGPRREQYF

j_call: TRBJ2-7
cdr3_length: 14
v_call: TRBV7-9
d_call: TRBD1
clone_size: .
cdr3_nt: TGTGCCAGCAGTTCTTCACAGGGGAAGTACGAGCAGTACTTC
cdr3_aa: CASSSSQGKYEQYF

j_call: TRBJ2-2
cdr3_length: 16
v_call: TRBV9
d_call: .
clone_size: .
cdr3_nt: TGTGCCAGCAGCGTAGTTGGCGGGCCGAACACCGGGGAGCTGTTTTTT
cdr3_aa: CASSVVGGPNTGELFF

j_call: TRBJ2-7
cdr3_length: 14
v_call: TRBV2
d_call: .
clone_size: once
cdr3_nt: TGTGCCAGCACCCGACAGGAGGTAAACTACGAGCAGTACTTC
cdr3_aa: CASTRQEVNYEQYF

j_call: TRBJ2-7
cdr3_length: 15
v_call: TRBV7-9
d_call: .
clone_size: few
cdr3_nt: TGTGCCAGCAGCTTAGCTAGGCGGGCCCCCTACGAGCAGTACTTC
cdr3_aa: CASSLARRAPYEQYF

j_call: TRBJ2-7
cdr3_length: 13
v_call: TRBV7-9
d_call: TRBD1
clone_size: .
cdr3_nt: TGTGCCAGCAGCTCACAGACAGGGAACGAGCAGTACTTC
cdr3_aa: CASSSQTGNEQYF

j_call: TRBJ2-2
cdr3_length: 16
v_call: TRBV2
d_call: TRBD1
clone_size: .
cdr3_nt: TGTGCCAGCACCCTTGCCCAGGGGGCGTACACCGGGGAGCTGTTTTTT
cdr3_aa: CASTLAQGAYTGELFF

j_call: TRBJ2-3
cdr3_length: 16
v_call: TRBV28
d_call: TRBD1
clone_size: .
cdr3_nt: TGTGCCAGCAGTTTCACCGACAGGGGGATCACAGATACGCAGTATTTT
cdr3_aa: CASSFTDRGITDTQYF

j_call: TRBJ2-7
cdr3_length: 15
v_call: TRBV6-5
d_call: .
clone_size: .
cdr3_nt: TGTGCCAGCAGTTCCGGGAGGGGGCGTAGCTACGAGCAGTACTTC
cdr3_aa: CASSSGRGRSYEQYF

j_call: TRBJ2-3
cdr3_length: 18
v_call: TRBV7-7
d_call: TRBD2
clone_size: .
cdr3_nt: TGTGCCAGCAGCTTAGGTCCAGGCGGGGGAACTAGCACAGATACGCAGTATTTT
cdr3_aa: CASSLGPGGGTSTDTQYF

j_call: TRBJ2-2
cdr3_length: 14
v_call: TRBV6-5
d_call: TRBD1
clone_size: .
cdr3_nt: TGTGCCAGCAGAAGGACAGGGACCACCGGGGAGCTGTTTTTT
cdr3_aa: CASRRTGTTGELFF

j_call: TRBJ2-7
cdr3_length: 14
v_call: TRBV28
d_call: TRBD2
clone_size: .
cdr3_nt: TGTGCCACCGACCTTAGCGGGAGCGGCTACGAGCAGTACTTC
cdr3_aa: CATDLSGSGYEQYF

j_call: TRBJ2-7
cdr3_length: 13
v_call: TRBV7-9
d_call: .
clone_size: .
cdr3_nt: TGTGCCAGCAGCTTTCCAGGGGTCTACGAGCAGTACTTC
cdr3_aa: CASSFPGVYEQYF